This note documents a single T cell receptor (beta chain) sequence. These data originate in a study of technical replicates of blood from a few donors. Assay used: immunoSEQ multiplex PCR; TCRdb lists only in-frame clones, some missing. The profile covers 50,000 to 70,000 clones, with approximately 92% appearing a single time and 4% to 4.5% taken by the ten largest. Trimming cost V 0 bases and J 2 bases, with 5 bases left between them. The CDR3 length is 13 residues. The V gene's germline CDR1 is SGDLS and CDR2 YYNGEE. The sequence came from a human donor in good health. Some clones in this sample may be carry-over from other donors' samples. This rearrangement joins TRBV9 to TRBJ2-5, with a weak D call TRBD2 (5 bases). The sample comprised PBMCs. The CDR3 sequence: CASSVVAQETQYF. CDR3 sequence (DNA): TGTGCCAGCAGCGTAGTAGCGCAAGAGACCCAGTACTTC.